The entry below describes one T cell receptor (beta chain). The sample comes from a study of glioma-infiltrating T cells. Amplification of TCR alpha and beta CDR3 regions from RNA used iRepertoire nested multiplex PCR. TCRdb passed the multiplex PCR reads through MiXCR, listing each CDR3 protein once. The data show more than 9,000 distinct CDR3 sequences, around a quarter seen once. Sequencing was performed on glioma tissue, nonneoplastic brain tissue, or PBMCs (not recorded which). This TCR was recovered from a human donor with low-grade glioma or glioblastoma, undergoing nonglioma brain surgery, or in good health (not recorded which).

The CDR3 bases are TGTGCCAGTAGTATGGCGCAAGAACAAGAGACCCAGTACTTC. It codes for CASSMAQEQETQYF. The V and J genes are TRBV19 and TRBJ2-5; D remains unclear. V gave up 3 bases and J gave up 2 bases, with 10 bases separating them. Germline values: CDR1 LNHDA, CDR2 SQIVND (reference sequence). The CDR3 has 14 residues.